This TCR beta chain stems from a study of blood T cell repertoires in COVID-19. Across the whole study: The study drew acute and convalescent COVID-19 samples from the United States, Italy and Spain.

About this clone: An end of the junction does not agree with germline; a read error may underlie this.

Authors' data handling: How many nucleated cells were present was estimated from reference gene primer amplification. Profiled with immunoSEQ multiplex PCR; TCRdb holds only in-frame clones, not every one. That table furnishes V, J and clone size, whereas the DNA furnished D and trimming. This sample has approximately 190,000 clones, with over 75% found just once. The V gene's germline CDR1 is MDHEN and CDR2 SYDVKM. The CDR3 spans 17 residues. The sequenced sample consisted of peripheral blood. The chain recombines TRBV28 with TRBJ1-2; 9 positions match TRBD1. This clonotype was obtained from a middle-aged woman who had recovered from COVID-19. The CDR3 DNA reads TGTGCCAGCAGTTCTCCCTCAACCACAGGGGGCAACTTTGGCTACACCTTC. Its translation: CASSSPSTTGGNFGYTF.